The 8 T cell receptor beta chains reported below all come from one sample, sequenced in a study of beta chain features in type 1 diabetes (dated by TCRdb to 2016 to 2019). The paper as a whole reports these results and caveats: In all four CD4+ subsets, TCRB CDR3 length was moderately but significantly shorter in type 1 diabetes patients.

Library generation was performed with the immunoSEQ multiplex PCR assay. The High Capacity cDNA Reverse Transcription Kit was used to reverse transcribe all of the isolated RNA, meaning that expressed TCRB transcripts were what got sequenced. TCRdb mirrors the immuneACCESS table, restricted to in-frame sequences. Some clones are absent from its copies; in checked studies, under half trace to an unresolved V gene, and the reason for the others is unknown. The sample table lists some 270,000 clones, about 11% of them with a count of one. Together, the top ten hold roughly 0.017% of the sample. No antigen has been assigned to these receptors. Sequencing was performed on naive CD4+ T cells from blood. In the paper's terms, the cell subset or site label means: true naive CD4+ T cells. The receptors derive from a man aged 25-45 years with type 1 diabetes.

The CDR3 here is CASSREHGLNYGYTF. As DNA, the CDR3 is TGCGCCAGCAGCCGGGAGCACGGACTTAACTATGGCTACACCTTC. The gene calls are TRBV4-3 and TRBJ1-2, with D unclear. Trimming took 4 bases from V and 1 from J, leaving 13 bases between them. In germline, CDR1 is LGHNA, CDR2 YSLEER. The CDR3 has 15 residues.

The sample holds a few counts of this clone. The chain is built from TRBV11-2 and TRBJ2-1; 15 bases are a match to TRBD2. Germline CDR1 reads SGHAT; CDR2 reads FQNNGV. J lost 0 bases, V lost 6 bases, and 0 bases had no gene match. The CDR3 is 16 residues long. CDR3 amino acids: CASRGLAGGSYNEQFF. In DNA, the CDR3 is TGTGCCAGCAGGGGACTAGCGGGGGGCTCCTACAATGAGCAGTTCTTC. The full variable domain, completed using reference TRBV11-2 and TRBJ2-1, is EAGVAQSPRYKIIEKRQSVAFWCNPISGHATLYWYQQILGQGPKLLIQFQNNGVVDDSQLPKDRFSAERLKGVDSTLKIQPAKLEDSAVYLCASRGLAGGSYNEQFFGPGTRLTVL.

For this clone: Mismatch with germline at one junction end may stem from a read error. This chain uses TRBV9 with TRBJ2-1; 7 bases line up with TRBD2. The CDR3 is 12 residues long. Germline CDR1 SGDLS, CDR2 YYNGEE. CDR3 amino acids: CTSSVGLGREFF. The CDR3 DNA is TGTACCAGCAGCGTAGGGTTAGGGAGGGAGTTCTTC. Complete variable domain (other parts from reference TRBV9 and TRBJ2-1): DSGVTQTPKHLITATGQRVTLRCSPRSGDLSVYWYQQSLDQGLQFLIQYYNGEERAKGNILERFSAQQFPDLHSELNLSSLELGDSALYFCTSSVGLGREFFGPGTRLTVL.

A few counts support this clone. This chain joins TRBV6-5 and TRBJ2-2; D is unresolved. This CDR3 contains 14 residues. V dropped 0 bases and J dropped 2 bases, with 4 bases sitting between them. Germline CDR1 is MNHEY and CDR2 is SVGAGI. This CDR3 reads CASSYSYNTGELFF. In nucleotides, the CDR3 is TGTGCCAGCAGTTACTCCTATAACACCGGGGAGCTGTTTTTT.

A few counts support this clone. The chain joins TRBV18 to TRBJ2-2; D not certain. The V end lost 4 bases, the J end lost 2 bases, and 8 bases lay between the germline ends. There are 14 residues in the CDR3. Looked up from germline, CDR1 is KGHSH and CDR2 is LQKENI. CDR3 amino acids: CASSRWQNTGELFF. In nucleotides, the CDR3 is TGTGCCAGCTCACGTTGGCAAAACACCGGGGAGCTGTTTTTT.

This clone has only a few counts. V gene TRBV7-2 combines with J gene TRBJ2-2; D is undetermined. The V and J ends lost 5 bases and 5 bases respectively, with 6 bases between them. The CDR3 sequence is 12 residues long. Germline-derived CDR1 and CDR2 are SGHTA and FQGNSA. The CDR3 loop reads CASSPTTGELFF. As DNA, the CDR3 is TGTGCCAGCAGCCCGACAACCGGGGAGCTGTTTTTT. Drawing the rest from reference TRBV7-2 and TRBJ2-2, the complete variable domain is GAGVSQSPSNKVTEKGKDVELRCDPISGHTALYWYRQSLGQGLEFLIYFQGNSAPDKSGLPSDRFSAERTGGSVSTLTIQRTQQEDSAVYLCASSPTTGELFFGEGSRLTVL.

The table lists this clone with a few counts. This rearrangement joins TRBV4-1 to TRBJ2-7, with 8 bases that match TRBD2. Germline V lookup: CDR1 MGHRA, CDR2 YSYEKL. V shed 0 bases and J 4 bases; nucleotides not matched to a gene: 5. The CDR3 contains 15 residues. CDR3 in DNA: TGCGCCAGCAGCCAAGACGGGCTAGCGGGTTACGAGCAGTACTTC. This sequence encodes CASSQDGLAGYEQYF.

This clone has more than one count but fewer than ten. The J gene is TRBJ2-7, the V gene TRBV5-4; 7 nucleotides align to TRBD1. Germline V gene lookup returns CDR1 SGHNT and CDR2 YYREEE (reference sequence). The CDR3 is 15 amino acids. Trimming removed 0 bases from V and 6 bases from J; junction bases left unmatched: 9. As DNA, the CDR3 is TGTGCCAGCAGCTTGGTAGGGACAGCGGTCCGCGAGCAGTACTTC. This translates into CASSLVGTAVREQYF.